The TCR beta chain described here comes from a study of cytomegalovirus exposure and HLA in healthy donors. Use of 60 Vbeta and 13 Jbeta primers characterized the PCR. This table comes from immunoSEQ multiplex PCR, and its TCRdb copy is limited to in-frame clones, with some not included. The sample carries around 300,000 clones, under 80% recorded once. Germline CDR1 is SGHVS and CDR2 is FQNEAQ. J gave up 0 bases and V 4 bases, and 14 bases lay outside the gene matches. The CDR3 is 18 amino acids. The sample was PBMCs. V and J are TRBV7-8 and TRBJ1-2, with 7 bases fitting TRBD1. This clonotype originated in a female donor in good health and CMV-seronegative. CDR3 nucleotide sequence: TGTGCCAGCAGCTCACTCGCTCACACAGGGGAATCTAACTATGGCTACACCTTC. Residues: CASSSLAHTGESNYGYTF.